Below are 32 T cell receptor beta chains sequenced from a single sample in a study of blood T cell repertoires in COVID-19. Using immunoSEQ multiplex PCR, the repertoire was profiled, and TCRdb retains in-frame clones only, with some absent. The sample holds hundreds of thousands of clones, roughly 90% seen once. What was sequenced was PBMCs or T cells enriched from blood (not recorded which). Receptor source: a man aged 55 to 70 who had recovered from COVID-19.

The chain employs TRBV5-1 and TRBJ2-3; 10 bases are shared with TRBD1. The ends lost 4 bases at V and 4 bases at J; junction bases unmatched: 6. The CDR3 consists of 15 residues. Looked up from germline, CDR1 is SGHRS and CDR2 is YFSETQ. CDR3 residues: CASSPGQGGADTQYF. The CDR3 DNA reads as TGCGCCAGCAGCCCCGGACAGGGGGGAGCAGATACGCAGTATTTT.

A word on this clone: At one boundary the junction diverges from the germline segment, which might be a read error. This sequence joins TRBV7-7 and TRBJ1-1; D is possibly TRBD1 (5 bases). The germline gives CDR1 SSHAT, CDR2 FNYEAQ (reference sequence). This CDR3 comprises 15 residues. The CDR3 region is CASSLVEGSNTEAFF. The CDR3 DNA follows: TGTGCTAGCAGCTTAGTGGAGGGGAGCAACACTGAAGCTTTCTTT.

The rearrangement uses TRBV6-5 and TRBJ2-2; D may be TRBD1 (6 bases). V was pared by 5 bases and J by 6 bases, with 16 bases between. In germline, CDR1 is MNHEY, CDR2 SVGAGI. The CDR3 is 15 amino acids. For the CDR3, the DNA is TGTGCCAGCAGTCGGCGGCAGGGGATATCCGGGGAGCTGTTTTTT. This codes for CASSRRQGISGELFF.

This clone was recorded once. The genes are TRBV19 and TRBJ2-1, with 9 positions matching TRBD2. Germline V gene sequence: CDR1 LNHDA, CDR2 SQIVND (reference sequence). The CDR3 has 17 amino acids. The ends lost 3 bases at V and 4 bases at J; junction bases unmatched: 10. The CDR3 DNA follows: TGTGCCAGTAGTATCCCCTTAGCGGGGGCTCCTTACAATGAGCAGTTCTTC. Protein product: CASSIPLAGAPYNEQFF. Variable domain in full (rest from reference TRBV19 and TRBJ2-1): DGGITQSPKYLFRKEGQNVTLSCEQNLNHDAMYWYRQDPGQGLRLIYYSQIVNDFQKGDIAEGYSVSREKKESFPLTVTSAQKNPTAFYLCASSIPLAGAPYNEQFFGPGTRLTVL.

The gene calls are TRBV15 and TRBJ1-1; tentatively, D is TRBD1 (5 bases). CDR1 LNHNV and CDR2 YYDKDF come from the germline V gene (reference sequence). V dropped 0 bases and J dropped 0 bases, with 14 bases sitting between them. The CDR3 has 17 residues. The DNA for the CDR3 is TGTGCCACCAGCAGAGATCGGGGGTCCGTAATGAACACTGAAGCTTTCTTT. It encodes CATSRDRGSVMNTEAFF. The variable domain in full, completed from reference TRBV15 and TRBJ1-1, reads DAMVIQNPRYQVTQFGKPVTLSCSQTLNHNVMYWYQQKSSQAPKLLFHYYDKDFNNEADTPDNFQSRRPNTSFCFLDIRSPGLGDTAMYLCATSRDRGSVMNTEAFFGQGTRLTVV.

The chain uses TRBV9 and TRBJ1-1, with D unclear. Germline-derived CDR1 and CDR2 are SGDLS and YYNGEE. The length of the CDR3 is 13 residues. The ends were cut back, 3 bases at V and 8 bases at J, with 14 bases in the middle. DNA for the CDR3: TGTGCCAGCAGCGCCGAATCGTGGGAGGAAGCTTTCTTT. Its protein is CASSAESWEEAFF. Supplemented by reference TRBV9 and TRBJ1-1, the full variable domain reads DSGVTQTPKHLITATGQRVTLRCSPRSGDLSVYWYQQSLDQGLQFLIQYYNGEERAKGNILERFSAQQFPDLHSELNLSSLELGDSALYFCASSAESWEEAFFGQGTRLTVV.

About this clone itself: Compared with germline, one end of the junction differs, possibly owing to a read error. V gene TRBV7-3 combines with J gene TRBJ2-1; D ambiguous. CDR1 SGHTA and CDR2 FQGTGA come from the germline V gene. This CDR3 is built from 13 residues. For the CDR3, the DNA is TGTGCCAGCAGCTCCTCCTCCGACAATGAGCAGTTCTTC. Translating it yields CASSSSSDNEQFF. Full variable domain (outside the CDR3, taken from reference TRBV7-3 and TRBJ2-1): GAGVSQTPSNKVTEKGKYVELRCDPISGHTALYWYRQSLGQGPEFLIYFQGTGAADDSGLPNDRFFAVRPEGSVSTLKIQRTERGDSAVYLCASSSSSDNEQFFGPGTRLTVL.

This clone was detected once. The genes are TRBV12-3 or TRBV12-4 and TRBJ2-5; perhaps TRBD1 as D (6 bases). This CDR3 is built from 12 residues. Trimming cost V 4 bases and J 4 bases, with 7 bases left between them. DNA for the CDR3: TGTGCCAGCAGTTCCAGGGGAGAGACCCAGTACTTC. Translated: CASSSRGETQYF.

The J gene is TRBJ1-5, the V gene TRBV19; D ambiguous. The CDR3 runs 15 residues. Trimming left V 4 bases short and J 0 bases short, with 10 bases between. CDR1 is LNHDA, CDR2 SQIVND, per germline (reference sequence). Here the CDR3 reads CASSNWQDSNQPQHF. CDR3 sequence (DNA): TGTGCCAGTAGTAATTGGCAGGATAGCAATCAGCCCCAGCATTTT.

The chain combines TRBV27 with TRBJ1-6; TRBD1 matches at 10 bases. This CDR3 is 15 amino acids long. CDR1 and CDR2 from the germline V gene are MNHEY and SMNVEV (reference sequence). Unmatched junction bases numbered 4, after V lost 3 bases and J lost 8 bases. CDR3 bases: TGTGCCAGCAGTTTGTCGGGACAGGGGTATTCACCCCTCCACTTT. Its translation: CASSLSGQGYSPLHF.

The CDR3 coding sequence is TGTGCCAGCAGGCCCCGGGGGGGCTACGAGCAGTACTTC. Encoded protein: CASRPRGGYEQYF. The chain uses TRBV2 and TRBJ2-7, with 8 bases matching TRBD2. CDR1 and CDR2 from the germline V gene are SNHLY and FYNNEI. With 6 bases clipped from V and 3 bases from J, the junction kept 4 bases outside the gene matches. This CDR3 is built from 13 residues.

The chain links TRBV9 to TRBJ2-1, with 9 nucleotides matching TRBD2. Trimming cost V 0 bases and J 3 bases; bases outside gene matches: 1. CDR3 size: 15 residues. Germline V gene data show CDR1 as SGDLS and CDR2 as YYNGEE. CDR3 sequence: CASSVGLADYNEQFF. CDR3 sequence (DNA): TGTGCCAGCAGCGTAGGACTAGCGGACTACAATGAGCAGTTCTTC. Full variable domain (outside the CDR3, taken from reference TRBV9 and TRBJ2-1): DSGVTQTPKHLITATGQRVTLRCSPRSGDLSVYWYQQSLDQGLQFLIQYYNGEERAKGNILERFSAQQFPDLHSELNLSSLELGDSALYFCASSVGLADYNEQFFGPGTRLTVL.

J is TRBJ2-7 and V is TRBV5-4, with TRBD2 matching 11 bases. Germline V gene lookup returns CDR1 SGHNT and CDR2 YYREEE (reference sequence). The trim removed 2 bases at V and 3 bases at J, leaving 4 bases unmatched. The CDR3 covers 15 residues. CDR3 bases: TGTGCCAGCAGCTTAACTACTAGCGGGAGCTACGAGCAGTACTTC. Its protein product is CASSLTTSGSYEQYF.

The CDR3 DNA is TGTGCTAGTGGTTGGCAGCGGGGTTACAATGAGCAGTTCTTC. Translated, it gives CASGWQRGYNEQFF. The chain uses TRBV12-5 and TRBJ2-1; 7 bases are a match to TRBD2. Germline values: CDR1 LGHNT, CDR2 FRNRAP. The ends lost 4 bases at V and 4 bases at J; junction bases unmatched: 4. This CDR3 comprises 14 residues.

The chain joins TRBV27 to TRBJ1-2, with 10 positions matching TRBD1. Trimming cost V 5 bases and J 8 bases; bases outside gene matches: 14. In germline, CDR1 is MNHEY, CDR2 SMNVEV (reference sequence). The CDR3 totals 16 residues. The CDR3 nucleotides read TGTGCCAGCAGTCCTGACTCGGGACAGGGGCTGCGCGGCTACACCTTC. Protein: CASSPDSGQGLRGYTF.

The chain recombines TRBV5-4 with TRBJ2-1; tentative D call: TRBD2 (6 bases). The CDR3 has 15 residues. The germline V gene encodes CDR1 SGHNT and CDR2 YYREEE (reference sequence). V lost 4 bases to trimming and J lost 0 bases, with 11 bases between them. For the CDR3, the DNA is TGTGCCAGCAGCCAGGAGGGTAGCTCCTACAATGAGCAGTTCTTC. Its translation: CASSQEGSSYNEQFF.

The gene calls are TRBV18 and TRBJ1-2, with D possibly being TRBD1 (6 bases). The germline CDR1 and CDR2 sequences are KGHSH and LQKENI. The CDR3 length is 14 residues. V was clipped by 3 bases and J by 6 bases, with 14 bases between them. As DNA, the CDR3 is TGTGCCAGCTCACCTCTTGGGGGCGTAGATGGCTACACCTTC. This codes for CASSPLGGVDGYTF.

The chain is built from TRBV2 and TRBJ1-3; D ambiguous. Trimming pared 2 bases from V and 4 bases from J, leaving 3 bases between. The CDR3 covers 12 residues. The germline CDR1 and CDR2 sequences are SNHLY and FYNNEI. CDR3 protein: CASSEQGNTIYF. CDR3 nucleotide sequence: TGTGCCAGCAGTGAACAAGGAAACACCATATATTTT.

This clone was detected only once. This chain links TRBV5-5 with TRBJ1-6; 9 bases are shared with TRBD1. The CDR3 has 14 amino acids. Trimming removed 5 bases from V and 7 bases from J; junction bases left unmatched: 4. Germline-derived CDR1 and CDR2 are SGHKS and YYEKEE (reference sequence). CDR3 loop: CASRRDRVNSPLHF. For the CDR3, the DNA is TGTGCCAGCAGAAGGGACAGGGTAAATTCACCCCTCCACTTT.

This clone was seen just once. CDR3 residues: CASSSGTGYNYGYTF. The CDR3, as DNA: TGTGCCAGCAGCTCCGGGACAGGGTATAACTATGGCTACACCTTC. The chain links TRBV7-9 to TRBJ1-2; 9 nucleotides align to TRBD1. CDR1 and CDR2 from the germline V gene are SEHNR and FQNEAQ (reference sequence). The CDR3 extends over 15 amino acids. With V trimmed by 4 bases and J by 1 base, 4 bases remained unmatched.

The gene calls are TRBV29-1 and TRBJ1-1; a possible D gene is TRBD1 (5 bases). The CDR3 sequence is 11 residues long. Germline lookup yields CDR1 SQVTM and CDR2 ANQGSEA. Trimming took 2 bases from V and 7 from J, leaving 8 bases between them. The CDR3 nucleotides read TGCAGCGTTGAACAGGGCTTTGAAGCTTTCTTT. Amino acids: CSVEQGFEAFF.

The V and J genes are TRBV7-2 and TRBJ1-4; TRBD1 matches at 8 bases. Germline V lookup: CDR1 SGHTA, CDR2 FQGNSA. The CDR3 consists of 15 residues. V trimming: 5 bases; J trimming: 7 bases; junction bases outside the gene matches: 9. The CDR3 bases are TGTGCCAGCAGCGCCCGACAGGGGATACCTGAAAAACTGTTTTTT. It specifies CASSARQGIPEKLFF.

This chain connects TRBV18 to TRBJ2-1, with a tentative D call TRBD2 (6 bases). Trimming cost V 3 bases and J 5 bases, with 8 bases left between them. This CDR3 comprises 13 residues. Germline V CDR1 and CDR2: KGHSH, LQKENI. The DNA for the CDR3 is TGTGCCAGCTCACCTGGACTAAACAATGAGCAGTTCTTC. This sequence encodes CASSPGLNNEQFF.

The V and J genes are TRBV4-2 and TRBJ2-1, with D possibly matching TRBD1 (6 bases). The germline V gene has CDR1 LGHNA and CDR2 YNFKEQ. Trimming removed 8 bases at V and 9 bases at J, with 8 bases between. The CDR3 runs to 10 residues. The CDR3 DNA follows: TGTGCCAGCGGGGGCGGTGAGCAGTTCTTC. The encoded protein is CASGGGEQFF.

CDR3 nucleotide sequence: TGTGCCAGCAGCGTAGTAGCGGGGGTGAGGAATGAGCAGTTCTTC. Translating gives CASSVVAGVRNEQFF. The rearrangement links TRBV9 to TRBJ2-1, with 9 nucleotides matching TRBD2. The J segment lost 7 bases and the V segment lost 0 bases, leaving 5 bases of the junction unmatched. Looked up from germline, CDR1 is SGDLS and CDR2 is YYNGEE. The CDR3 contains 15 residues.

This clone was observed a single time. This rearrangement joins TRBV18 to TRBJ1-3; D unresolved. In germline, CDR1 is KGHSH, CDR2 LQKENI. This CDR3 is built from 17 residues. The V gene lost 2 bases and the J gene lost 0 bases, with 14 bases spanning the gap. CDR3 coding DNA: TGTGCCAGCTCACCAGGTTCAGCGCGAAGCTCTGGAAACACCATATATTTT. It translates to CASSPGSARSSGNTIYF. Full variable domain (rest looked up from reference TRBV18 and TRBJ1-3): NAGVMQNPRHLVRRRGQEARLRCSPMKGHSHVYWYRQLPEEGLKFMVYLQKENIIDESGMPKERFSAEFPKEGPSILRIQQVVRGDSAAYFCASSPGSARSSGNTIYFGEGSWLTVV.

The chain uses TRBV13 and TRBJ2-3, with unresolved D. The CDR3 has 13 amino acids. Germline CDR1 PRHDT, CDR2 FYEKMQ (reference sequence). Trimming removed 2 bases from V and 1 base from J, with 4 bases in between. The CDR3 loop is CASSLLGTDTQYF. The CDR3 DNA reads as TGTGCCAGCAGCTTACTAGGCACAGATACGCAGTATTTT.

The genes are TRBV15 and TRBJ2-3, with TRBD2 as a possible D gene (6 bases). The CDR3 totals 16 residues. From germline, CDR1 is LNHNV and CDR2 YYDKDF (reference sequence). The ends were cut back, 5 bases at V and 2 bases at J, with 17 bases in the middle. Written as DNA, the CDR3 is TGTGCCACCAGCCCGTGGGGGGAAGGAGACACAGATACGCAGTATTTT. This codes for CATSPWGEGDTDTQYF.

The chain carries TRBV7-8 and TRBJ2-1, with no clear D. Germline V CDR1 and CDR2: SGHVS, FQNEAQ. V lost 3 bases, J lost 0 bases, and 12 bases lay in between. CDR3 length equals 16 residues. CDR3 protein: CASSFYPRSSYNEQFF. The CDR3, as DNA: TGTGCCAGCAGCTTTTACCCGAGGAGCTCCTACAATGAGCAGTTCTTC. Full variable domain (outside the CDR3, taken from reference TRBV7-8 and TRBJ2-1): GAGVSQSPRYKVAKRGQDVALRCDPISGHVSLFWYQQALGQGPEFLTYFQNEAQLDKSGLPSDRFFAERPEGSVSTLKIQRTQQEDSAVYLCASSFYPRSSYNEQFFGPGTRLTVL.

The chain has TRBV6-1 and TRBJ1-5; tentative D call: TRBD1 (5 bases). V was trimmed by 2 bases and J by 4 bases, leaving 15 bases between them. This CDR3 has 16 amino acids. Germline loops: CDR1 MNHNS, CDR2 SASEGT. The CDR3 nucleotides read TGTGCCAGCAGTGAATTTGGTCGACAGAGTAATCAGCCCCAGCATTTT. Residues: CASSEFGRQSNQPQHF.

The chain carries TRBV11-3 and TRBJ1-1, with no clear D. Deletions cut 4 bases from V and 0 bases from J, with 15 bases between. The CDR3 sequence is 16 residues long. Germline CDR1 reads SGHNT; CDR2 reads YENEEA. The CDR3 spells CASSSGTDKLNTEAFF. The DNA for the CDR3 is TGTGCCAGCAGCTCAGGAACAGACAAGCTGAACACTGAAGCTTTCTTT.

This clone was seen once. This sequence joins TRBV19 and TRBJ1-5; TRBD1 matches at 7 bases. The CDR3 covers 14 residues. Germline values: CDR1 LNHDA, CDR2 SQIVND (reference sequence). The junction had 10 bases not matched to a gene; V was cut back by 7 bases and J by 7 bases. This CDR3 reads CASMLQTGRQPQHF. The CDR3 region has the DNA TGTGCCAGTATGCTACAGACAGGGCGGCAGCCCCAGCATTTT.